A selection of T cell receptor beta chains follows, all from one sample in a study of blood T cell repertoires in COVID-19. Sequencing used immunoSEQ multiplex PCR; TCRdb keeps in-frame clones, though not all of them. The repertoire holds under 170,000 clones, 84% seen once, with around 2.1% in the top ten. Material for sequencing was peripheral blood. Every receptor here comes from a man between 65 and 85 years old with acute or convalescent COVID-19. Both conserved end residues are part of each CDR3. The D gene is left open where the match is weak. Not every row has a clone size; where given, it reads once, few, many or a size class.

abundance	d_gene	j_gene	v_gene	CDR3nt	CDR3aa
.	.	TRBJ2-7	TRBV7-9	TGTGCCAGCAGTAAATCTGGTGGACATAGCTCCTACGAGCAGTACTTC	CASSKSGGHSSYEQYF
.	.	TRBJ2-2	TRBV10-1	TGCGCCAGCAGTGGTGACAGCCCCGGGGAGCTGTTTTTT	CASSGDSPGELFF
.	TRBD1	TRBJ1-1	TRBV6-5	TGTGCCAGCAGCTCCGGGACAGGGTGGACTGAAGCTTTCTTT	CASSSGTGWTEAFF
once	.	TRBJ1-5	TRBV19	TGTGCCAGTAGTTGGGGGGTGATTCAGCCCCAGCATTTT	CASSWGVIQPQHF
.	TRBD1	TRBJ2-7	TRBV6-5	TGTGCCAGCAGTTCAACGAGGACAGGGATCGAGCAGTACTTC	CASSSTRTGIEQYF
.	TRBD1	TRBJ2-2	TRBV28	TGTGCCAGCAGGGGACAGGGCGCCGCGAACACCGGGGAGCTGTTTTTT	CASRGQGAANTGELFF
.	.	TRBJ1-5	TRBV24-1	TGTGCCACCAGTGACCCCGGCCGGGGAGATAGTCAGCCCCAGCATTTT	CATSDPGRGDSQPQHF
.	.	TRBJ1-2	TRBV30	TGTGCCTGGAGTGGGTGGGGCTTTGGCTACACCTTC	CAWSGWGFGYTF
.	.	TRBJ1-5	TRBV1	TGCACCAGCAGCCACAGGGGGCGCCGTCAGCCCCAGCATTTT	CTSSHRGRRQPQHF
.	TRBD2	TRBJ2-4	TRBV7-8	TGTGCCAGCAGTTACTGGTTAGAGCGGGAGGGGAAAAACATTCAGTACTTC	CASSYWLEREGKNIQYF
.	.	TRBJ1-2	TRBV28	TGTGCCAGCAATAATGTGTCCCCACCGAGCGGCTACACCTTC	CASNNVSPPSGYTF
once	TRBD2	TRBJ2-1	TRBV5-1	TGCGCCAGCAGCTTGGTCACTAGCGGGGGGTCCGGTTGGGGTGAGCAGTTCTTC	CASSLVTSGGSGWGEQFF
.	.	TRBJ2-2	TRBV7-3	TGTGCCAGCAGCCCTAATACCAGGGTGGACACCGGGGAGCTGTTTTTT	CASSPNTRVDTGELFF
.	TRBD2	TRBJ2-7	TRBV5-1	TGCGCCAGCAGCTTGGCCCTAGCGGGAGGATCCTACGAGCAGTACTTC	CASSLALAGGSYEQYF
.	TRBD1	TRBJ2-4	TRBV6-5	TGTGCCAGCAGTTACTCGACAGGGATCTCGGACATTCAGTACTTC	CASSYSTGISDIQYF
.	.	TRBJ1-1	TRBV5-4	TGTGCCACCGTCCCTGGGGCAGGTGAACGGACTGAAGCTTTCTTT	CATVPGAGERTEAFF
.	TRBD1	TRBJ2-5	TRBV10-3	TGTGCCATCAAGGGGACAGAACAAGAGACCCAGTACTTC	CAIKGTEQETQYF
.	TRBD2	TRBJ2-5	TRBV7-6	TGTGCCAGCAGCTTACGACTAGCGGGGGGCGGGTACCAAGAGACCCAGTACTTC	CASSLRLAGGGYQETQYF
.	.	TRBJ2-1	TRBV9	TGTGCCAGCAGCGGCAGGGCGAACAATGAGCAGTTCTTC	CASSGRANNEQFF
.	TRBD2	TRBJ2-3	TRBV5-1	TGCGCCAGCAGCTTGGGCGCTAGCGGGAGCTTAACAGATACGCAGTATTTT	CASSLGASGSLTDTQYF
once	.	TRBJ2-3	TRBV6-5	TGTGCCAGCAAGCCGGGACTTGTTCCCACAGATACGCAGTATTTT	CASKPGLVPTDTQYF
.	.	TRBJ1-5	TRBV19	TGTGCCAGTAGTCCCTCTCAGGGTGATATGAAGCCCCAGCATTTT	CASSPSQGDMKPQHF
.	TRBD2	TRBJ2-7	TRBV6-5	TGTGCCAGCAGGGGAGCGGGAGGAAACTCCTACGAGCAGTACTTC	CASRGAGGNSYEQYF
many	TRBD2	TRBJ2-5	TRBV19	TGTGCCAGTAGCCTAGCGGGGGCGGAGACCCAGTACTTC	CASSLAGAETQYF
.	TRBD1	TRBJ2-3	TRBV5-6	TGTGCCAGCAGCCCAGGGACAGGAGGCACAGATACGCAGTATTTT	CASSPGTGGTDTQYF
.	.	TRBJ2-5	TRBV7-2	TGTGCCAGCATTCCCGCCCCAGGACCTCCGGGGGAAGAGACCCAGTACTTC	CASIPAPGPPGEETQYF
.	TRBD1	TRBJ2-7	TRBV28	TGTGCCAGCAGTCCACCTAGGACAGGGTGGTACGAGCAGTACTTC	CASSPPRTGWYEQYF
.	.	TRBJ1-6	TRBV3-1/TRBV3-2	TGTGCCAGCAGCCAAGATATCGGACGGGGTTTACTGAGCTCCTATAATTCACCCCTCCACTTT	CASSQDIGRGLLSSYNSPLHF
.	.	TRBJ1-2	TRBV2	TGTGCCAGCAGACAAAACTATGGCTACACCTTC	CASRQNYGYTF
.	TRBD2	TRBJ2-3	TRBV3-1/TRBV3-2	TGTGCCAGCAGCCCGACTAGCGGTAGCACAGATACGCAGTATTTT	CASSPTSGSTDTQYF
.	TRBD2	TRBJ2-1	TRBV7-3	TGTGCCAGCAGCTGGGGAGGGACGGAAAATGAGCAGTTCTTC	CASSWGGTENEQFF
.	TRBD2	TRBJ2-3	TRBV10-2	TGCGCCAGCAGTGAGTCGCTAGCGGGGGGAGATACGCAGTATTTT	CASSESLAGGDTQYF
once	.	TRBJ2-2	TRBV14	TGTGCCAGCAGCCAAGATAACGGGTTTTGGACCGGGGAGCTGTTTTTT	CASSQDNGFWTGELFF
.	TRBD2	TRBJ2-5	TRBV5-1	TGCGCCAGCAGCTTAAATAGCGGGGGGCAAGAGACCCAGTACTTC	CASSLNSGGQETQYF
.	.	TRBJ2-5	TRBV24-1	TGTGCCACCGGGCCTCGCCTTCAAGAGACCCAGTACTTC	CATGPRLQETQYF
.	.	TRBJ1-1	TRBV5-1	TGCGCCAGCAGCTTGTCCCCAGGGGAAACTGAAGCTTTCTTT	CASSLSPGETEAFF
.	.	TRBJ2-7	TRBV21-1	TGTGCCAGCAGGGGGGCAGGGCTCTCCTACGAGCAGTACTTC	CASRGAGLSYEQYF
.	.	TRBJ1-1	TRBV10-3	TGTGCCATCAGTGAGTTTGAGGGCGGGATGAACACTGAAGCTTTCTTT	CAISEFEGGMNTEAFF
.	TRBD1	TRBJ1-1	TRBV16	TGTGCCAGCAGCCCCGGACAGGGAGTCTCTTTCTTT	CASSPGQGVSFF
.	.	TRBJ2-5	TRBV5-1	TGCGCCAGCAGCTCCACAGGATTTCAAGAGACCCAGTACTTC	CASSSTGFQETQYF
.	TRBD1	TRBJ2-5	TRBV11-3	TGTGCCAGCAGCCAGGGGGATGCGGGCGCACAACAAGAGACCCAGTACTTC	CASSQGDAGAQQETQYF
.	TRBD1	TRBJ1-3	TRBV25-1	TGTGCCAGCAGTGCCATCGGGACAGGGGTGGCAAACACCATATATTTT	CASSAIGTGVANTIYF
.	.	TRBJ1-2	TRBV19	TGTGCCAGCCGGTTAAAAATGGGACTCGTCTATGGCTACACCTTC	CASRLKMGLVYGYTF
once	TRBD1	TRBJ1-1	TRBV18	TGTGCCAGCTGCCCGACAGGGGCGAAGAACACTGAAGCTTTCTTT	CASCPTGAKNTEAFF
.	.	TRBJ2-7	TRBV7-6	TGTGCCAGCAGCTTAGAGCGTGTTGGTTCCTACGCTGAGCAGTACTTC	CASSLERVGSYAEQYF
.	.	TRBJ2-7	TRBV6-5	TGTGCCAGCAGTTACTCGGCAGGGGGGACCTACGAGCAGTACTTC	CASSYSAGGTYEQYF
.	TRBD2	TRBJ2-5	TRBV5-6	TGTGCCAGCAGCTTGTTGGCTAGCGGGGAAGAGACCCAGTACTTC	CASSLLASGEETQYF
.	TRBD2	TRBJ2-4	TRBV6-1	TGTGCCAGCAGTGTGGGGTCTAGCGGGAGCGGAAACATTCAGTACTTC	CASSVGSSGSGNIQYF
.	.	TRBJ2-1	TRBV6-5	TGTGCCAGCAGGACAGGAGGCCTTCGCTACAATGAGCAGTTCTTC	CASRTGGLRYNEQFF
few	.	TRBJ2-5	TRBV7-7	TGTGCTAGCAGCACGGGACTTCTCCCGAGGACCCAGTACTTC	CASSTGLLPRTQYF
.	.	TRBJ1-4	TRBV30	TGTGCCTGGAGTGTACGAGGGACTGGGAATGAAAAACTGTTTTTT	CAWSVRGTGNEKLFF
.	TRBD2	TRBJ2-2	TRBV19	TGTGCCAGTAGTACCGGGACTAGCGGCGGGGGCGGGGAGCTGTTTTTT	CASSTGTSGGGGELFF
.	TRBD2	TRBJ2-1	TRBV11-2	TGTGCCAGCAGCTTAGCGGGACTAGCCAATGAGCAGTTCTTC	CASSLAGLANEQFF
once	TRBD2	TRBJ2-3	TRBV7-9	TGTGCCAGCAGCTTCCTGGCGGGAGGGCAGGGGGATACGCAGTATTTT	CASSFLAGGQGDTQYF
.	.	TRBJ2-1	TRBV7-6	TGTGCCAGCAGCTTAGTGGGGGCGAATCCCAATGAGCAGTTCTTC	CASSLVGANPNEQFF
.	TRBD1	TRBJ2-7	TRBV28	TGTGCCAGCCTTAAGACAGGGCCAACCTACGAGCAGTACTTC	CASLKTGPTYEQYF